This T cell receptor beta chain was sequenced during a study of T cell repertoires in cytomegalovirus infection. Trimming took off 4 bases at V and 5 bases at J, with 21 bases between the two ends. CDR3 length equals 17 residues. Germline CDR1 is MNHEY and CDR2 is SVGEGT. This clonotype was seen only a few times. TCRdb re-called the reads with MiXCR, one entry per CDR3 protein. The repertoire holds some 600,000 distinct CDR3 sequences, roughly a quarter seen once, with less than 9.5% in the top ten. The sequence derives from a human donor in good health (CMV status not recorded). Some clones in this sample may be carry-over from other donors' samples. This chain connects TRBV6-2 or TRBV6-3 to TRBJ2-1; D unresolved. Source material: CD8+ T cells from PBMCs. The CDR3, as DNA: TGTGCCAGCAGTTCATTGAGGCTGCCGAGAATTGACAATGAGCAGTTCTTC. Its translation is CASSSLRLPRIDNEQFF.